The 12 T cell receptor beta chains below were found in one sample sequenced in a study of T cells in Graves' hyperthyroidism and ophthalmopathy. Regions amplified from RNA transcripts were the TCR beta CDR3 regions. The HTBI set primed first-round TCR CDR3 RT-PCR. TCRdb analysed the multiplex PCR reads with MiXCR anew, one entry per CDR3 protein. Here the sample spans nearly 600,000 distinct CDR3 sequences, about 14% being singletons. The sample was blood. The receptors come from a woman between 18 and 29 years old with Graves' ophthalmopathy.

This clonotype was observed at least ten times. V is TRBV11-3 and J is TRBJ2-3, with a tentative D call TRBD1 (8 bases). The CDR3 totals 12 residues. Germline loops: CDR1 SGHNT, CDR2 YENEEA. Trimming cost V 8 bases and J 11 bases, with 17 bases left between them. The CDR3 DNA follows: TGTGCCAGCGCAACAGGGGGGGCTATGCAGTATTTT. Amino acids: CASATGGAMQYF.

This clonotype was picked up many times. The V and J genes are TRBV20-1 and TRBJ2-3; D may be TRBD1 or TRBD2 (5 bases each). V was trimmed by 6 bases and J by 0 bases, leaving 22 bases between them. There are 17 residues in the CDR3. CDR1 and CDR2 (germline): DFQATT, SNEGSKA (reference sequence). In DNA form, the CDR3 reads TGCAGTGCAGGGGCAGCCCAGGGAGTTGGTAGCACAGATACGCAGTATTTT. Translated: CSAGAAQGVGSTDTQYF.

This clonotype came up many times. CDR3 DNA sequence: TGTGCCAGCAGTTACGGAGCCGACTACTCCCAAGAGACCCAGTACTTC. This codes for CASSYGADYSQETQYF. J is TRBJ2-5 and V is TRBV6-6, with D maybe TRBD2 (5 bases). The ends were cut back, 2 bases at V and 1 base at J, with 14 bases in the middle. This CDR3 has 16 residues. Germline values: CDR1 MNHNY, CDR2 SVGAGI (reference sequence).

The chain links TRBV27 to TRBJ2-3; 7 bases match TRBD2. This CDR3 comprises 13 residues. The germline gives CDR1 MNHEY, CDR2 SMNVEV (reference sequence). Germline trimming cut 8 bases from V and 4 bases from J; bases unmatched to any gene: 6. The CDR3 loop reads CASRLGGADTQYF. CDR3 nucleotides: TGTGCCAGCCGATTGGGGGGGGCAGATACGCAGTATTTT.

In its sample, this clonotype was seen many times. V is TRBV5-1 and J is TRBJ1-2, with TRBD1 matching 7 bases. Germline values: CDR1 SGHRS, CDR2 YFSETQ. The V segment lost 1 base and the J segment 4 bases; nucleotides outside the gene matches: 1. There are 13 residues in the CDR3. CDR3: CASSLYRGYGYTF. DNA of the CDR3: TGCGCCAGCAGCTTGTACAGGGGCTATGGCTACACCTTC.

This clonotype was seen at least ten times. The DNA of the CDR3 is TGTGCCAGCAGCTGGAGGTCGGGATGGGGCCGCACAGATACGCAGTATTTT. It specifies CASSWRSGWGRTDTQYF. This sequence joins TRBV13 and TRBJ2-3; possibly TRBD1 or TRBD2 for D (5 bases each). Germline CDR1 PRHDT, CDR2 FYEKMQ (reference sequence). The CDR3 covers 17 residues. V lost 4 bases and J lost 1, with 18 bases in between.

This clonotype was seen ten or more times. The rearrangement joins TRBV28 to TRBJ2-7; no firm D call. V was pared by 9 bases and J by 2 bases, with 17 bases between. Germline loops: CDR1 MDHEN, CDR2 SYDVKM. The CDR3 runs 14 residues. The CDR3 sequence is CASSFGWATYEQYF. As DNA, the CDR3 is TGTGCCAGTAGCTTTGGGTGGGCGACCTACGAGCAGTACTTC.

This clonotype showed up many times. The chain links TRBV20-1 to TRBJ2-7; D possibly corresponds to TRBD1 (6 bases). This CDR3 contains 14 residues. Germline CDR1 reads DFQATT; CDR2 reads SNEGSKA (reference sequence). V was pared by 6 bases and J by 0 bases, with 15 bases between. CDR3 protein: CSAPRGRSSYEQYF. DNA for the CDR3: TGCAGTGCCCCCAGGGGTCGGTCCTCCTACGAGCAGTACTTC.

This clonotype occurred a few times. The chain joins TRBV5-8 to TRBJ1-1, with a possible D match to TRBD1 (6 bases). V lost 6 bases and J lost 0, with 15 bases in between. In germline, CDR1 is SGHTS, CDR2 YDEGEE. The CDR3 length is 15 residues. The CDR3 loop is CASIWTVDLNTEAFF. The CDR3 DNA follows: TGTGCCAGCATCTGGACAGTCGACCTGAACACTGAAGCTTTCTTT.

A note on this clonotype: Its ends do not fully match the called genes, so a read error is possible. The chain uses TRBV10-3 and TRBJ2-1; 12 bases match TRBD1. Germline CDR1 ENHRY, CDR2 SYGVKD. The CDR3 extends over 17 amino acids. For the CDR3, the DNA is TGTGCCGTCAGACCCCTACCGGGACAGGGGGCCCACAATGAGCAGTTCTTC. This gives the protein CAVRPLPGQGAHNEQFF.

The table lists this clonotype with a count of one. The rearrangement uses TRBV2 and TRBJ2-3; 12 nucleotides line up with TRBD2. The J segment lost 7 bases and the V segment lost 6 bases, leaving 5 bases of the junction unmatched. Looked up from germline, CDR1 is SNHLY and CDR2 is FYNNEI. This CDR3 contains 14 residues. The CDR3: CASRTSGSTNTQYF. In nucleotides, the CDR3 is TGTGCCAGCAGGACTAGCGGGAGCACGAATACGCAGTATTTT.

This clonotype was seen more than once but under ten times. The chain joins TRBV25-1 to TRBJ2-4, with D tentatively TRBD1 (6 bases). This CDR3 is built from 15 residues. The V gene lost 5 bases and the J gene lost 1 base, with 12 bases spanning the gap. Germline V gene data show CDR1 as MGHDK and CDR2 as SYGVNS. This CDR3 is CASSFEGEAKNIQYF. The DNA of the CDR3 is TGTGCCAGCAGTTTCGAGGGGGAGGCCAAAAACATTCAGTACTTC.